This T cell receptor (beta chain) stems from a study of cytomegalovirus exposure and HLA in healthy donors. On this clone itself: This specimen includes other DNA sequences encoding the same CDR3.

Primers for the PCR totalled 60 Vbeta and 13 Jbeta. The method was immunoSEQ multiplex PCR; TCRdb's version includes in-frame clones alone and lacks a portion of them. The table has just over 150,000 clones, approximately 80% seen once; the top ten hold 6.3%. The V end was cut by 4 bases, the J end by 5 bases, with 15 bases between. The CDR3 totals 14 residues. Germline V gene lookup returns CDR1 KGHSH and CDR2 LQKENI. The sequence was collected from a male donor in good health and CMV-seropositive. The sample taken for sequencing was PBMCs. The chain recombines TRBV18 with TRBJ2-7; possibly TRBD2 for D (6 bases). CDR3 sequence (DNA): TGTGCCAGCTCACTAGGGACTTTTGGCAACGAGCAGTACTTC. Encoded protein: CASSLGTFGNEQYF.